These 15 T cell receptor beta chains originate from one sample sequenced in a study of blood T cell repertoires in acute mononucleosis. The sample's time point: acute infectious mononucleosis, at clinical presentation within 2 weeks of symptom onset (visit 1). The assay was immunoSEQ multiplex PCR, and TCRdb's table has in-frame clones only and misses some. The data show about 2,000 clones, just under 30% seen once. The starting material was EBV YVL epitope tetramer+ CD8+ T cells sorted from PBMCs, obtained during acute infectious mononucleosis. The subset was: CD8 T cells binding a tetramer with EBV BRLF1 109-117 peptide (YVL-BR). These receptors all stem from a man younger than 30 with infectious mononucleosis caused by EBV.

This clone has a count of ten or more. The chain combines TRBV9 with TRBJ2-1; 7 nucleotides match TRBD1. Trimming at V came to 4 bases and at J to 6 bases, leaving 4 bases not matched to a gene. Per the germline V gene, CDR1 is SGDLS and CDR2 is YYNGEE. CDR3 length equals 13 residues. CDR3 coding DNA: TGTGCCAGCAGCACGACAGGGTCCAATGAGCAGTTCTTC. The encoded protein is CASSTTGSNEQFF.

CDR3 bases: TGTGCCAGCAGCCTTCAGGGGGCTCTTAACACTGAAGCTTTCTTT. Translating gives CASSLQGALNTEAFF. The chain recombines TRBV14 with TRBJ1-1; 8 bases fit TRBD1. The CDR3 contains 15 residues. The V segment lost 4 bases and the J segment 2 bases; nucleotides outside the gene matches: 6. CDR1 and CDR2 from the germline V gene are SGHDN and FVKESK.

This clone has ten or more counts. The V call is TRBV25-1, the J call TRBJ2-1, with D hard to call. V lost 6 bases, J lost 4 bases, and 10 bases lay in between. CDR3 length: 13 amino acids. CDR1 MGHDK and CDR2 SYGVNS come from the germline V gene. The CDR3: CASSSLTYNEQFF. The CDR3, as DNA: TGTGCCAGCAGCTCCCTAACGTACAATGAGCAGTTCTTC.

In this sample, this clone turned up a few times. V usage is TRBV4-2 and J usage is TRBJ2-5; D is possibly TRBD1 (6 bases). Germline loops: CDR1 LGHNA, CDR2 YNFKEQ. The CDR3 sequence is 16 residues long. V was pared by 5 bases and J by 5 bases, with 21 bases between. The CDR3 DNA sequence: TGTGCCAGCAGCTTAGATTTAACAGGGATGGGGGAGACCCAGTACTTC. The encoded protein is CASSLDLTGMGETQYF.

This clone was seen more than once but under ten times. The germline gene is not matched at one end of the junction; a read error may be the cause. The gene calls are TRBV6-5 and TRBJ2-3, with no clear D. Germline loops: CDR1 MNHEY, CDR2 SVGAGI. CDR3 length: 15 amino acids. Here the CDR3 reads CASIAVLGSASTQYF. The CDR3 DNA is TGTGCAAGCATTGCCGTACTTGGGTCAGCGTCGACGCAGTATTTT.

This clone was seen at least ten times. The rearrangement links TRBV6-5 to TRBJ2-7; weak D call: TRBD1 (6 bases). The CDR3 runs 14 residues. Germline V lookup: CDR1 MNHEY, CDR2 SVGAGI. Trimming shortened V by 10 bases and J by 0 bases, and 16 bases separated the two germline ends. The CDR3 loop reads CAIRAGDTSYEQYF. The DNA of the CDR3 is TGTGCCATCAGGGCCGGGGACACCTCCTACGAGCAGTACTTC.

Concerning this clone itself: A far larger clone is just one base off, so this is likely a read error. V is TRBV28 and J is TRBJ2-1; D is ambiguous. In germline, CDR1 is MDHEN, CDR2 SYDVKM. This CDR3 region has 12 residues. Trimming took off 4 bases at V and 6 bases at J, with 7 bases between the two ends. The CDR3 is CASSWAFNEQFF. CDR3 in DNA: TGTGCCAGCAGTTGGGCTTTCAATGAGCAGTTCTTC.

There are a few counts of this clone. At one of its ends the junction is not consistent with the germline gene, which may arise from a read error. Other nucleotide sequences from this sample produce the same CDR3. The rearrangement joins TRBV6-5 to TRBJ2-3; D unclear. The CDR3 totals 15 residues. Germline CDR1 reads MNHEY; CDR2 reads SVGAGI. CDR3 amino acids: CASSALLGSASTQFF. The CDR3 nucleotides read TGTGCCAGCAGTGCCCTACTTGGGTCTGCGTCGACGCAGTTTTTT.

This clone was picked up a small number of times. V gene TRBV10-3 combines with J gene TRBJ2-4; possibly TRBD1 or TRBD2 for D (5 bases each). Gene TRBJ2-7 matches the end of the DNA better, so the J call may be wrong. CDR3 length equals 14 residues. In germline, CDR1 is ENHRY, CDR2 SYGVKD. The CDR3 is CAIRGDDTSYEQYF. The CDR3 region has the DNA TGTGCCATCAGGGGGGACGACACCTCCTACGAGCAGTACTTC.

With respect to this clone: This may be a read error: a much more frequent sequence differs by one nucleotide. J is TRBJ2-3 and V is TRBV6-5; D unclear. Germline CDR1 and CDR2: MNHEY and SVGAGI. CDR3 length: 15 residues. The CDR3 loop is CGSSALVGSASTQYF. Written as DNA, the CDR3 is TGTGGCAGCAGTGCCCTAGTTGGGTCAGCGTCGACGCAGTATTTT.

About this clone itself: A far larger clone lies a single base away; this is likely a read error. The chain combines TRBV30 with TRBJ2-1, with TRBD1 identical over 8 bases. The CDR3 has 15 residues. Germline CDR1 reads GTSNPN; CDR2 reads SVGIG (reference sequence). The CDR3 protein is CAWSGDRGSYNVQFF. For the CDR3, the DNA is TGTGCCTGGAGTGGTGACAGGGGCTCCTACAATGTGCAGTTCTTC.

The chain recombines TRBV25-1 with TRBJ2-5; no definite D call. V was clipped by 5 bases and J by 5 bases, with 9 bases between them. This CDR3 spans 12 amino acids. Per germline, CDR1 MGHDK and CDR2 SYGVNS. CDR3 region: CASSLTLETQYF. CDR3 sequence (DNA): TGTGCCAGCAGTTTGACTCTGGAGACCCAGTACTTC.

This clone was recorded a few times. The V call is TRBV6-4, the J call TRBJ2-3; D is uncertain. Trimming removed 5 bases from V and 4 bases from J, with 7 bases in between. This CDR3 has 12 amino acids. The V gene's germline CDR1 is MRHNA and CDR2 SNTAGT. The CDR3 is CASSLYSDTQYF. CDR3 DNA sequence: TGTGCCAGCAGTTTATATTCAGATACGCAGTATTTT.

This clone was observed many times. This sequence joins TRBV6-5 and TRBJ2-3; D remains ambiguous. CDR3 length: 11 amino acids. V lost 7 bases and J 2 bases, leaving 4 bases between the germline ends. Germline CDR1 reads MNHEY; CDR2 reads SVGAGI. The CDR3 here is CASTNTDTQYF. As DNA, the CDR3 is TGTGCCAGCACCAACACAGATACGCAGTATTTT.

The chain joins TRBV27 to TRBJ2-7, with a tentative D call TRBD1 (5 bases). Germline CDR1 is MNHEY and CDR2 is SMNVEV (reference sequence). Trimming cost V 8 bases and J 7 bases, with 15 bases left between them. The CDR3 consists of 12 residues. The CDR3 region is CASSPGQKEQYF. The DNA for the CDR3 is TGTGCCAGCTCACCAGGGCAGAAAGAGCAGTACTTC.